This T cell receptor (beta chain) comes out of a study of preoperative IRX-2 immunotherapy in early breast cancer. Trimming removed 8 bases from V and 4 bases from J, with 15 bases in between. The germline gives CDR1 MNHNY, CDR2 SVGAGI (reference sequence). The CDR3 is 13 amino acids. The treatment: preoperative locoregional IRX-2 cytokine immunotherapy. Samples came from a phase Ib trial of preoperative locoregional IRX-2 cytokine immunotherapy. Some clones are missing from TCRdb's copy, which holds only in-frame ones; the method was immunoSEQ multiplex PCR. The sample lists over 35,000 clones, about 95% occurring once.

The chain is built from TRBV6-6 and TRBJ2-7; D is possibly TRBD1 or TRBD2 (6 bases each). The clonotype comes from a human donor with breast cancer. Sequencing was performed on tumor tissue, taken after IRX-2 immunotherapy. The CDR3 here is CASRTGGAYEQYF. The DNA of the CDR3 is TGTGCCAGCCGCACCGGGGGCGCTTACGAGCAGTACTTC.